The 10 T cell receptor beta chains reported below all come from one sample, sequenced in a study of shared clonotypes between healthy human individuals. Profiled with immunoSEQ multiplex PCR; TCRdb holds only in-frame clones, not every one. The repertoire includes roughly 2.5 million clones, roughly 92% of them detected once, and over 0.12% sits in the top ten. Material: naive CD4+ T cells sorted from blood. Noted subset: CD45RA+ positively selected. Receptor source: a man between 18 and 29 years old in good health.

This chain links TRBV19 with TRBJ2-3, with D possibly matching TRBD1 (5 bases). The CDR3 loop spans 13 amino acids. Germline CDR1 LNHDA, CDR2 SQIVND (reference sequence). V was pared by 11 bases and J by 4 bases, with 16 bases between. CDR3 residues: CASKQGLADTQYF. The DNA of the CDR3 is TGTGCCTCTAAGCAGGGTTTGGCAGATACGCAGTATTTT.

This chain joins TRBV30 and TRBJ2-3; no clear D. V lost 4 bases, J lost 0 bases, and 8 bases lay in between. CDR1 and CDR2 from the germline V gene are GTSNPN and SVGIG (reference sequence). CDR3 size: 13 residues. The CDR3 here is CAWKLGSTDTQYF. The CDR3 region has the DNA TGTGCCTGGAAACTTGGTAGCACAGATACGCAGTATTTT. The complete variable domain, with remaining parts taken from reference TRBV30 and TRBJ2-3, reads SQTIHQWPATLVQPVGSPLSLECTVEGTSNPNLYWYRQAAGRGLQLLFYSVGIGQISSEVPQNLSASRPQDRQFILSSKKLLLSDSGFYLCAWKLGSTDTQYFGPGTRLTVL.

This chain joins TRBV7-2 and TRBJ2-7, with 10 bases lining up with TRBD1. The junction had 7 bases not matched to a gene; V was cut back by 2 bases and J by 6 bases. The CDR3 has 15 residues. Germline V gives CDR1 SGHTA, CDR2 FQGNSA. The CDR3 here is CASSLTGTGVGEQYF. In nucleotides, the CDR3 is TGTGCCAGCAGCTTAACTGGGACAGGGGTTGGCGAGCAGTACTTC.

The chain employs TRBV6-5 and TRBJ1-5; TRBD1 might be the D (6 bases). Trimming pared 6 bases from V and 5 bases from J, leaving 14 bases between. The germline gives CDR1 MNHEY, CDR2 SVGAGI. This CDR3 region has 14 residues. Here the CDR3 DNA reads TGTGCCAGCAGCCGAAGGGGGTCCTATCAGCCCCAGCATTTT. Its translation is CASSRRGSYQPQHF.

Note on this clone: This CDR3 is also generated by other DNA sequences in the sample. V is TRBV9 and J is TRBJ2-2; D may be TRBD2 (5 bases). CDR3 length equals 15 residues. V was trimmed by 0 bases and J by 2 bases, leaving 8 bases between them. Per the germline V gene, CDR1 is SGDLS and CDR2 is YYNGEE. The CDR3 loop is CASSVGAGNTGELFF. The CDR3 bases are TGTGCCAGCAGCGTAGGGGCGGGCAACACCGGGGAGCTGTTTTTT.

The V and J genes are TRBV30 and TRBJ1-6; no reliable D call. V was clipped by 6 bases and J by 5 bases, with 8 bases between them. Germline-derived CDR1 and CDR2 are GTSNPN and SVGIG (reference sequence). CDR3 length: 12 residues. CDR3 protein: CACMNDNSPLHF. CDR3 in DNA: TGTGCCTGTATGAACGATAATTCACCCCTCCACTTT.

This chain connects TRBV7-9 to TRBJ2-5, with 8 positions matching TRBD2. Losses at the gene ends were 6 bases for V and 5 bases for J; bases not matched to a gene: 2. The CDR3 has 12 residues. Germline assignment: CDR1 SEHNR and CDR2 FQNEAQ (reference sequence). The CDR3 coding sequence is TGTGCCAGCAGTCGGGGGGGCGAGACCCAGTACTTC. Amino acid sequence: CASSRGGETQYF.

CDR3 residues: CASSLAIYEQYF. CDR3 in DNA: TGCGCCAGCAGCTTGGCCATCTACGAGCAGTACTTC. V usage is TRBV5-1 and J usage is TRBJ2-7; D unclear. The length of the CDR3 is 12 residues. Deletions cut 0 bases from V and 3 bases from J, with 4 bases between. The germline V gene has CDR1 SGHRS and CDR2 YFSETQ. The whole variable domain, remainder taken from reference TRBV5-1 and TRBJ2-7, is KAGVTQTPRYLIKTRGQQVTLSCSPISGHRSVSWYQQTPGQGLQFLFEYFSETQRNKGNFPGRFSGRQFSNSRSEMNVSTLELGDSALYLCASSLAIYEQYFGPGTRLTVT.

The CDR3 region has the DNA TGTGCCAGCAGCTTGGTTGGATGGAATGAGCAGTTCTTC. This sequence encodes CASSLVGWNEQFF. The chain links TRBV5-4 to TRBJ2-1; D gene uncertain. The germline gives CDR1 SGHNT, CDR2 YYREEE (reference sequence). The CDR3 totals 13 residues. V lost 0 bases and J lost 7, with 8 bases in between.

Details on this clone: Within the sample, other DNA sequences also encode this same CDR3. The gene calls are TRBV6-6 and TRBJ2-3; 8 bases fit TRBD1. Looked up from germline, CDR1 is MNHNY and CDR2 is SVGAGI (reference sequence). The CDR3 consists of 15 residues. V shed 6 bases and J 2 bases; nucleotides not matched to a gene: 7. This CDR3 is CASSSGQGNTDTQYF. The CDR3 DNA reads as TGTGCCAGCAGCTCCGGACAGGGAAACACAGATACGCAGTATTTT.